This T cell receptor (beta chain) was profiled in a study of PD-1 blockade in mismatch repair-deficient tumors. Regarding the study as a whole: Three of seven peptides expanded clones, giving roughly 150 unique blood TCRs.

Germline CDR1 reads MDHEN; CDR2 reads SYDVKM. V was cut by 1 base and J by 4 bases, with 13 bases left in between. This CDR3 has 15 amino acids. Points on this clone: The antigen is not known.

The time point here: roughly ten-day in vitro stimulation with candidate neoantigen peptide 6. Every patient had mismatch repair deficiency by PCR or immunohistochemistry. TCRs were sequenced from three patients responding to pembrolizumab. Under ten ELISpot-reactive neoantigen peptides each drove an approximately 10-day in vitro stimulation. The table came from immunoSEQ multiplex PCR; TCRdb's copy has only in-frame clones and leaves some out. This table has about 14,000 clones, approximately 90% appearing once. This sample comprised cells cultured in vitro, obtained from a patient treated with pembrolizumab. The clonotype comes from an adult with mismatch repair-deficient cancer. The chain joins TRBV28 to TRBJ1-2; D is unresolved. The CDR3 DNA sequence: TGTGCCAGCAGTTTATCCGGAGGCAGCAGCTATGGCTACACCTTC. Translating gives CASSLSGGSSYGYTF.